Listed below are T cell receptor beta chains from one sample, sequenced in a study of shared clonotypes between healthy human individuals. Produced via immunoSEQ multiplex PCR; TCRdb's table is partial and in-frame only. The sample lists roughly 2.4 million clones; approximately 94% were seen once. Specimen: naive CD4+ T cells sorted from blood. These receptors were collected from a young man in good health. Each CDR3 is given with its conserved first and last residue. A D gene is named only where the DNA matches it firmly. Not every row has a clone size; where given, it reads once, few, many or a size class.

TRBD2	.	TRBV29-1	16	TRBJ2-5	TGCAGCGCCGACGATGTTAGTAGCGGGAACCAAGAGACCCAGTACTTC	CSADDVSSGNQETQYF
.	few	TRBV2	13	TRBJ1-5	TGTGCCGCTACGTGGGGGGAGAATCAGCCCCAGCATTTT	CAATWGENQPQHF
TRBD1	.	TRBV9	15	TRBJ1-2	TGTGCCAGCAGCCCATTGACAGGGGGGCCAGACGGCTACACCTTC	CASSPLTGGPDGYTF
TRBD2	.	TRBV4-3	16	TRBJ2-1	TGCGCCAGCAGCTTTCAAGCGGCTAGCGGGATGAATGAGCAGTTCTTC	CASSFQAASGMNEQFF
TRBD2	.	TRBV4-1	17	TRBJ2-4	TGCGCCAGCAGCCAAGATCCGGTGGGGGGGGCCAAAAACATTCAGTACTTC	CASSQDPVGGAKNIQYF
.	.	TRBV2	12	TRBJ1-1	TGTGCCAGCAGAGGTCAGACGACTGAAGCTTTCTTT	CASRGQTTEAFF
TRBD1	.	TRBV30	15	TRBJ1-5	TGTGCCTGGGGGACGGGACAGAGAGACAATCAGCCCCAGCATTTT	CAWGTGQRDNQPQHF
TRBD1	.	TRBV6-6	14	TRBJ1-1	TGTGCCAGCAGTTACCACAGGGGTGGGACTGAAGCTTTCTTT	CASSYHRGGTEAFF
TRBD1	.	TRBV7-2	13	TRBJ1-4	TGTGCCAGCAGCTTGGACAGGGGGCAGAAACTGTTTTTT	CASSLDRGQKLFF
TRBD2	.	TRBV27	18	TRBJ2-7	TGTGCCAGCAGTTCGAGGACTAGCGGGGTCACAACGGCCTACGAGCAGTACTTC	CASSSRTSGVTTAYEQYF
TRBD2	.	TRBV9	16	TRBJ2-1	TGTGCCAGCAGCGTAATGGGACTAGCGGGATACAATGAGCAGTTCTTC	CASSVMGLAGYNEQFF
.	.	TRBV6-1	12	TRBJ1-5	TGTGCCAGCAGTGAGTTCAATCAGCCCCAGCATTTT	CASSEFNQPQHF
.	.	TRBV10-1	13	TRBJ2-7	TGCGCCAGCAGTCGGGACACCCTCTACGAGCAGTACTTC	CASSRDTLYEQYF
.	.	TRBV28	12	TRBJ2-2	TGTGCCAGCAGGTTAATCCCCGGGGAGCTGTTTTTT	CASRLIPGELFF
TRBD1	.	TRBV6-5	13	TRBJ2-7	TGTGCCAGCCGGCCAGGGGGATTGCACGAGCAGTACTTC	CASRPGGLHEQYF
.	.	TRBV9	15	TRBJ2-3	TGTGCCAGCAGCGTTCACGGGAAAAGCACAGATACGCAGTATTTT	CASSVHGKSTDTQYF
TRBD2	.	TRBV14	13	TRBJ2-7	TGTGCCAGCAGCGGACTAGCGAGCTACGAGCAGTACTTC	CASSGLASYEQYF
TRBD2	once	TRBV9	17	TRBJ2-5	TGTGCCAGCAGCCAAGGACTAGCGGAAGTGTACCAAGAGACCCAGTACTTC	CASSQGLAEVYQETQYF
TRBD2	.	TRBV9	15	TRBJ2-1	TGTGCCAGCAGCGTAGGAGCGGGAGTTACCAATGAGCAGTTCTTC	CASSVGAGVTNEQFF
.	.	TRBV7-2	15	TRBJ2-7	TGTGCCAGCAGCCAAGCCCGGGGGACAGCCTACGAGCAGTACTTC	CASSQARGTAYEQYF
.	.	TRBV5-1	14	TRBJ2-3	TGCGCCAGCAGCTTAGCTGGAAGCACAGATACGCAGTATTTT	CASSLAGSTDTQYF
.	.	TRBV18	16	TRBJ2-3	TGTGCCAGCTCCCGGACGATGGCGGGACAAACAGATACGCAGTATTTT	CASSRTMAGQTDTQYF
TRBD2	.	TRBV5-4	18	TRBJ2-2	TGTGCCAGCAGCTTGGCCCTAGCGGGAGGCCCGAACACCGGGGAGCTGTTTTTT	CASSLALAGGPNTGELFF
TRBD2	.	TRBV2	18	TRBJ2-3	TGTGCCAGCAGCGCGGGACTAGCGGGAGTGACGGTTGCAGATACGCAGTATTTT	CASSAGLAGVTVADTQYF
.	.	TRBV6-1	12	TRBJ1-2	TGTGCCAGCAGGAGGGAAAACTATGGCTACACCTTC	CASRRENYGYTF